This T cell receptor (beta chain) emerged from a study of T cells in Graves' hyperthyroidism and ophthalmopathy. Germline loops: CDR1 KGHSH, CDR2 LQKENI. Trimming took 1 base from V and 3 from J, leaving 9 bases between them. The CDR3 length is 15 residues. The table lists this clonotype with many counts. Patients with uncontrolled infections, other autoimmune diseases, pregnancy or lactation were excluded. Researchers amplified the TCR beta CDR3 regions from RNA transcripts. RT-PCR in the first round (using the HTBI primer set) targeted the TCR CDR3. MiXCR was run by TCRdb on the multiplex PCR reads, yielding one entry per CDR3 protein. This table has some 250,000 distinct CDR3 sequences, 14% to 15% appearing once.

This receptor was taken from a middle-aged woman with Graves' hyperthyroidism that later progressed to Graves' ophthalmopathy. The sample comprised blood. The chain recombines TRBV18 with TRBJ1-4; D unclear. CDR3 loop: CASSPLRGANEKLFF. As DNA, the CDR3 is TGTGCCAGCTCACCACTCAGAGGAGCTAATGAAAAACTGTTTTTT.